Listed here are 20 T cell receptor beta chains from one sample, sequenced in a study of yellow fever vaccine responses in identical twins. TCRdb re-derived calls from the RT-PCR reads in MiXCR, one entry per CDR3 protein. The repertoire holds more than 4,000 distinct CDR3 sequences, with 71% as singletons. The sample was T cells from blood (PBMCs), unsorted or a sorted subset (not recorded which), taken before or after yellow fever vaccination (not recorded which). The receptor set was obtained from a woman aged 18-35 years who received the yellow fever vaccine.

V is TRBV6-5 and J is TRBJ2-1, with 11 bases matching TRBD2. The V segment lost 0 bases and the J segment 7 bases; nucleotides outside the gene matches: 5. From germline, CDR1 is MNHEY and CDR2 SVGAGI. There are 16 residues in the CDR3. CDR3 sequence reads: CASSYSSSGGGNEQFF. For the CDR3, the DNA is TGTGCCAGCAGTTACTCGAGTAGCGGGGGGGGGAATGAGCAGTTCTTC.

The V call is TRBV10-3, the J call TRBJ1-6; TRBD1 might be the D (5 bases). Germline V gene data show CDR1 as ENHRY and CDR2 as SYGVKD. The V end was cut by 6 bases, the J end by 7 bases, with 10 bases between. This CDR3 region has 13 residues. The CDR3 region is CAIRRDGNSPLHF. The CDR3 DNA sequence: TGTGCCATCAGACGGGACGGAAATTCACCCCTCCACTTT.

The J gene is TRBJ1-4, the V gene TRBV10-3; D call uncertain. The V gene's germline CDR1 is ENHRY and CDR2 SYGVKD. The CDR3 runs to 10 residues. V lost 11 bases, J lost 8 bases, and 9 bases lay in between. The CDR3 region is CAERKEKLFF. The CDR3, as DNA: TGTGCCGAACGGAAGGAAAAACTGTTTTTT.

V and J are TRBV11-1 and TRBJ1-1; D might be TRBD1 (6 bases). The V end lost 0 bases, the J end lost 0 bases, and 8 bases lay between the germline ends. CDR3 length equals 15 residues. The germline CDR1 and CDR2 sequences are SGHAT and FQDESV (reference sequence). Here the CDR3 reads CASSLARGMNTEAFF. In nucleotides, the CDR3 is TGTGCCAGCAGCTTAGCCAGGGGAATGAACACTGAAGCTTTCTTT. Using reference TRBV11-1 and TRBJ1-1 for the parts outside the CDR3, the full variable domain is EAEVAQSPRYKITEKSQAVAFWCDPISGHATLYWYRQILGQGPELLVQFQDESVVDDSQLPKDRFSAERLKGVDSTLKIQPAELGDSAMYLCASSLARGMNTEAFFGQGTRLTVV.

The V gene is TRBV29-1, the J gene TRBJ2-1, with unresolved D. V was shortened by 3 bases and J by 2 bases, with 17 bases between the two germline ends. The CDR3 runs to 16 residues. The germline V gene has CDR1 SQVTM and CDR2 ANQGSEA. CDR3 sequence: CSVESGRTLPYNEQFF. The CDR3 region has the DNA TGCAGCGTTGAGTCTGGGCGGACCCTTCCCTACAATGAGCAGTTCTTC.

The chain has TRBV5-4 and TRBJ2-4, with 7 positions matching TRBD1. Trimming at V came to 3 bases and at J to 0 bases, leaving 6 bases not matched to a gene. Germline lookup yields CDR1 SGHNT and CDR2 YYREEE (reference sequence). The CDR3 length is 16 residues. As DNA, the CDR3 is TGTGCCAGCAGCTACACCGGGACAGTAGCCAAAAACATTCAGTACTTC. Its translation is CASSYTGTVAKNIQYF. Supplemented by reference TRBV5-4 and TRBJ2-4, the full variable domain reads ETGVTQSPTHLIKTRGQQVTLRCSSQSGHNTVSWYQQALGQGPQFIFQYYREEENGRGNFPPRFSGLQFPNYSSELNVNALELDDSALYLCASSYTGTVAKNIQYFGAGTRLSVL.

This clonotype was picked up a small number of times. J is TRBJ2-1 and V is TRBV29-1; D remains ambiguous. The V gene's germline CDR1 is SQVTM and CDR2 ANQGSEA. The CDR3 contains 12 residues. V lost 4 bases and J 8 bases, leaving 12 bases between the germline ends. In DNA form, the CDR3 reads TGCAGCGTTGTGTCAGGCGCTTATGAGCAGTTCTTC. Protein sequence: CSVVSGAYEQFF.

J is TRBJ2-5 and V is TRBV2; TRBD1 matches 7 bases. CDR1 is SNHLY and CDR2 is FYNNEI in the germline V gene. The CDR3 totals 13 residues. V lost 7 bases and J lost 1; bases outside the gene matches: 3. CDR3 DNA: TGTGCCAGCACGAGACAGGGCCAAGAGACCCAGTACTTC. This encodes CASTRQGQETQYF.

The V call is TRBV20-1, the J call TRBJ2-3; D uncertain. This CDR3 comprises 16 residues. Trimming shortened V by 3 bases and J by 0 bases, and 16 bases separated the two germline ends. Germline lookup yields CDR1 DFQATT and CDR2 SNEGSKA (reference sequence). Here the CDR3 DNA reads TGCAGTGCTAGTCTGCAGTCGTTCAGGAGCACAGATACGCAGTATTTT. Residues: CSASLQSFRSTDTQYF.

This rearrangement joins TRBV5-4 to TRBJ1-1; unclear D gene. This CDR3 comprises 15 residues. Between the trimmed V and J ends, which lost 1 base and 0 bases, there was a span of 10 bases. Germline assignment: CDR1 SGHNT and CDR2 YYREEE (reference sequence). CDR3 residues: CASSLSVSMNTEAFF. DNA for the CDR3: TGTGCCAGCAGCTTGTCGGTATCCATGAACACTGAAGCTTTCTTT.

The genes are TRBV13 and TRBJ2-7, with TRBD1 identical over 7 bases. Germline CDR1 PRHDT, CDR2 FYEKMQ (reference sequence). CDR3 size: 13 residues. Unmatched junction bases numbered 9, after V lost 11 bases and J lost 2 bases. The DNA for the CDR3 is TGTGCCGGATCCCGGCAGGGGGCCTACGAGCAGTACTTC. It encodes CAGSRQGAYEQYF.

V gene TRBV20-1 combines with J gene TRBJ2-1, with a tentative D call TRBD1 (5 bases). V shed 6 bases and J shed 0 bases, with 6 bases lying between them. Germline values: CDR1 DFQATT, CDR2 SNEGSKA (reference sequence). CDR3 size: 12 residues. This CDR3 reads CSAGVSYNEQFF. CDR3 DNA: TGCAGTGCAGGGGTCTCCTACAATGAGCAGTTCTTC.

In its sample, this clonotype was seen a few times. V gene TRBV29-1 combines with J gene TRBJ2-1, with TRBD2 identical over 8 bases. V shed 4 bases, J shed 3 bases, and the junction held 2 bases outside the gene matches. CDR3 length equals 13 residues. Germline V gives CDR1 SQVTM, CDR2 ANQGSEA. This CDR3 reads CSVGSGSYNEQFF. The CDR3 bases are TGCAGCGTTGGCAGCGGGAGCTACAATGAGCAGTTCTTC.

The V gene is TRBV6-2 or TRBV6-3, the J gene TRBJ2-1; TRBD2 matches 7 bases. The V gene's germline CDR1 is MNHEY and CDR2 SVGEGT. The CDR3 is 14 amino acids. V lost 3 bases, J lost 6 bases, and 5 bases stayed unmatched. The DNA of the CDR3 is TGTGCCAGCAGTTATGCGGGAGAGGTCAATGAGCAGTTCTTC. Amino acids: CASSYAGEVNEQFF.

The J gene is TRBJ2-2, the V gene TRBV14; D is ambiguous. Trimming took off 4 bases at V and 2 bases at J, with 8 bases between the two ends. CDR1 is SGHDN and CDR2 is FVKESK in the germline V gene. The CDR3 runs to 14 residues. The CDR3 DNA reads TGTGCCAGCAGCCCCATAGTCAACACCGGGGAGCTGTTTTTT. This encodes CASSPIVNTGELFF.

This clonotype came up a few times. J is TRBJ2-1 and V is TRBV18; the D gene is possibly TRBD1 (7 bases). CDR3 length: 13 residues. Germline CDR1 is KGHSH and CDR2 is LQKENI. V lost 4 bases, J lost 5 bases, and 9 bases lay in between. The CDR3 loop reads CASSRGTDNEQFF. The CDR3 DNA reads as TGTGCCAGCTCACGCGGGACAGACAATGAGCAGTTCTTC.

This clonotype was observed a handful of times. CDR3 loop: CASSEGSRRLNEQFF. The CDR3 DNA reads TGTGCCAGCAGCGAAGGGTCCCGCAGATTAAATGAGCAGTTCTTC. This chain uses TRBV5-5 with TRBJ2-1; D remains unclear. The V end was cut by 4 bases, the J end by 7 bases, with 18 bases between. This CDR3 comprises 15 residues. Germline CDR1 and CDR2: SGHKS and YYEKEE (reference sequence).

The CDR3 DNA follows: TGCGCCAGCAGCTTGGTACCGGGAGTAGGCAATGAGCAGTTCTTC. Translation: CASSLVPGVGNEQFF. The J gene is TRBJ2-1, the V gene TRBV5-1, with D possibly matching TRBD2 (6 bases). The germline gives CDR1 SGHRS, CDR2 YFSETQ. This CDR3 has 15 residues. V shed 0 bases and J shed 6 bases, with 13 bases lying between them.

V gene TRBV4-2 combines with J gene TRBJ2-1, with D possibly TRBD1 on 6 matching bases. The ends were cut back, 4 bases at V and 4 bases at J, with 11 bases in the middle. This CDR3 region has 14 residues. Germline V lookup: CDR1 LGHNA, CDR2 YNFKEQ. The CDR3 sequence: CASSPRTEYNEQFF. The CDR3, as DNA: TGTGCCAGCAGCCCCCGGACAGAATACAATGAGCAGTTCTTC.

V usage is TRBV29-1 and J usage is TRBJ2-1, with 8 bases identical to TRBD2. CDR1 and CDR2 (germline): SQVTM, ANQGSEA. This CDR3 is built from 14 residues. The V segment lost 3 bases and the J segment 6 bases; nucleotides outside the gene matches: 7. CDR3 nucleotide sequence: TGCAGCGTTGATAAAACTAGCGGCACCAATGAGCAGTTCTTC. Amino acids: CSVDKTSGTNEQFF.